Below, 2 T cell receptor beta chains from the same sample are listed, as sequenced in a study of blood T cell repertoires in COVID-19. Produced via immunoSEQ multiplex PCR; TCRdb's table is partial and in-frame only. The sample holds approximately 200,000 clones, roughly 81% seen once. Material: peripheral blood. These receptors originate from a woman aged 80 or over with COVID-19, enrolled during active disease.

The V gene is TRBV12-5, the J gene TRBJ2-3; 8 nucleotides agree with TRBD1. The germline gives CDR1 LGHNT, CDR2 FRNRAP. CDR3 length equals 17 residues. Trimming cost V 7 bases and J 4 bases; bases outside gene matches: 16. CDR3 region: CASAYGTGTGDPDTQYF. CDR3 DNA: TGTGCTAGTGCCTACGGAACCGGGACAGGTGACCCAGATACGCAGTATTTT.

V usage is TRBV6-5 and J usage is TRBJ1-1; D perhaps matches TRBD1 (5 bases). CDR3 length: 14 residues. Germline lookup yields CDR1 MNHEY and CDR2 SVGAGI. V shed 10 bases and J shed 5 bases, with 20 bases lying between them. As DNA, the CDR3 is TGTGCCACCATAAAGTATCAGGGTGCGACTGAAGCTTTCTTT. Translation gives CATIKYQGATEAFF.